This T cell receptor (beta chain) came from a study of control samples from healthy donors and cancer patients (dated by TCRdb to about 2020). Libraries were built with the immunoSEQ multiplex PCR assay. In TCRdb, the immuneACCESS table is reduced to in-frame sequences with V and J assigned. These tables do not hold every clone; where another copy was compared, an unresolved V gene accounts for under half, and the others remain unexplained. The sample contains about 100,000 clones, approximately 86% of them found a single time. The ten largest clones take up 12% to 15% of the sample. In the case of this clone: Its antigen is still unknown. No quality values exist for individual bases; no much larger clone is one base distant.

For CDR1 and CDR2, the germline V gene lists SGHTA and FQGNSA. Its CDR3 holds 14 amino acids, cysteine through phenylalanine. Just CDR3 DNA is preserved here, 42 bases in frame from base 1. V sheds 5 bases and J sheds 5 bases, leaving 12 bases between their ends. This receptor was obtained from a man aged 25 to 40 in good health. Here the chain combines TRBV7-2 and TRBJ1-4; the D segment cannot be called with confidence. The sequenced sample consisted of blood. The nucleotides are TGTGCCAGCAGCGTCGGGCGGTCCAATGAAAAACTGTTTTTT. It specifies CASSVGRSNEKLFF.